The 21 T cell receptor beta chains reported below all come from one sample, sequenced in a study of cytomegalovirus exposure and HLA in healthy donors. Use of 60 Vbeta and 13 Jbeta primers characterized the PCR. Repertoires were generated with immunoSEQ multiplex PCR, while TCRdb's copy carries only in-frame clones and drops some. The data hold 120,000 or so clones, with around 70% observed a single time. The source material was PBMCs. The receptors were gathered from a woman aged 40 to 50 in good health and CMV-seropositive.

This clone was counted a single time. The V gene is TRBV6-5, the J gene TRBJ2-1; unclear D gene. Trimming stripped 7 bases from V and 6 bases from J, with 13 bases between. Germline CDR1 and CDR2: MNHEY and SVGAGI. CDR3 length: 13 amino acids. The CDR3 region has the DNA TGTGCCAGCAACGGAGTTCTTTCCAATGAGCAGTTCTTC. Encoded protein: CASNGVLSNEQFF.

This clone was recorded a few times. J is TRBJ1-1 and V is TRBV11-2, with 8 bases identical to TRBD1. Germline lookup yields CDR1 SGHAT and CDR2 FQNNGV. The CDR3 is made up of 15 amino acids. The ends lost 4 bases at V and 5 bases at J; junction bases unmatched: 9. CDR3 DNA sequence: TGTGCCAGCAGCTACCGACAGGGGAGGGTGACTGAAGCTTTCTTT. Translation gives CASSYRQGRVTEAFF.

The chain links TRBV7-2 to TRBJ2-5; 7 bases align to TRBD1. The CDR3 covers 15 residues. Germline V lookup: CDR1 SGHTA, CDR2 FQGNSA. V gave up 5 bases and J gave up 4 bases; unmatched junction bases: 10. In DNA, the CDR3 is TGTGCCAGCAGCCTCGGACTCACAGGGGTAGAGACCCAGTACTTC. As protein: CASSLGLTGVETQYF.

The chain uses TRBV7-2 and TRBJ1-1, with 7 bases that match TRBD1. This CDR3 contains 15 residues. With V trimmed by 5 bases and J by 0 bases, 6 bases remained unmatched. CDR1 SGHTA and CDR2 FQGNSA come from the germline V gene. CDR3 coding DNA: TGTGCCAGCAGCAGACAGGGTCAAATGAACACTGAAGCTTTCTTT. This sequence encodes CASSRQGQMNTEAFF. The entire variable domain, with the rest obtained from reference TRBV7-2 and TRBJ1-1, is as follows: GAGVSQSPSNKVTEKGKDVELRCDPISGHTALYWYRQSLGQGLEFLIYFQGNSAPDKSGLPSDRFSAERTGGSVSTLTIQRTQQEDSAVYLCASSRQGQMNTEAFFGQGTRLTVV.

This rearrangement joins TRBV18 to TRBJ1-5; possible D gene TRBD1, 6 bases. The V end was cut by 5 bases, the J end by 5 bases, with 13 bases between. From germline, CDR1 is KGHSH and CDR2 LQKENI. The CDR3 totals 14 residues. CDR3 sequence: CASSTTGSDQPQHF. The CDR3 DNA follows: TGTGCCAGCTCAACTACAGGGTCGGATCAGCCCCAGCATTTT. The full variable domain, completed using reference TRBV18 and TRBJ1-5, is NAGVMQNPRHLVRRRGQEARLRCSPMKGHSHVYWYRQLPEEGLKFMVYLQKENIIDESGMPKERFSAEFPKEGPSILRIQQVVRGDSAAYFCASSTTGSDQPQHFGDGTRLSIL.

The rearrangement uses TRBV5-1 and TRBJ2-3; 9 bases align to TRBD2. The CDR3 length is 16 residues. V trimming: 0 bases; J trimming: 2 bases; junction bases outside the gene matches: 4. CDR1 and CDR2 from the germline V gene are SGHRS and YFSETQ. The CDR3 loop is CASSLGLAANTDTQYF. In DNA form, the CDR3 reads TGCGCCAGCAGCTTGGGACTAGCGGCAAACACAGATACGCAGTATTTT.

The DNA of the CDR3 is TGCAGCGTTTTTCACAGGGGACAAGAGACCCAGTACTTC. Encoded protein: CSVFHRGQETQYF. The rearrangement uses TRBV29-1 and TRBJ2-5; 7 nucleotides align to TRBD1. CDR3 length: 13 residues. V was pared by 5 bases and J by 2 bases, with 5 bases of the junction left unmatched. Per germline, CDR1 SQVTM and CDR2 ANQGSEA.

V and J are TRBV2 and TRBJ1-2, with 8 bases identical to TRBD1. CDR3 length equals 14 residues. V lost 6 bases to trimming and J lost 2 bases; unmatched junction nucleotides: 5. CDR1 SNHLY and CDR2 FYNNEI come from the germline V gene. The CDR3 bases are TGTGCCAGCAGCCTGACAGGGGAGAACTATGGCTACACCTTC. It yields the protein CASSLTGENYGYTF.

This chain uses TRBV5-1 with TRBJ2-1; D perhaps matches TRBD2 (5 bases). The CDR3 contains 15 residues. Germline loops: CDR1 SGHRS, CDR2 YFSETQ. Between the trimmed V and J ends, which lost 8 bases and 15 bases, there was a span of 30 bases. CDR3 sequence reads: CASTPGTPNAAAPFF. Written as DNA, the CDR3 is TGCGCCAGTACCCCGGGAACACCCAACGCCGCCGCGCCGTTCTTC.

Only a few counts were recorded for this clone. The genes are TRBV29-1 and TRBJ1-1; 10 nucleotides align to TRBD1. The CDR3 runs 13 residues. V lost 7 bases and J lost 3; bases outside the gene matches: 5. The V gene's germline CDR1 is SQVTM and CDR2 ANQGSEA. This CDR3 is CSARTGGDTEAFF. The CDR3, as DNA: TGCAGCGCTAGGACAGGGGGAGACACTGAAGCTTTCTTT.

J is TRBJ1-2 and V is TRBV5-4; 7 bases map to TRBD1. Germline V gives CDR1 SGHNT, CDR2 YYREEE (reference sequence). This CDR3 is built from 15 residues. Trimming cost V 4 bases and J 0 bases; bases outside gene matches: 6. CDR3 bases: TGTGCCAGCAGCACCCGGGACAGCGCTAACTATGGCTACACCTTC. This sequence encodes CASSTRDSANYGYTF.

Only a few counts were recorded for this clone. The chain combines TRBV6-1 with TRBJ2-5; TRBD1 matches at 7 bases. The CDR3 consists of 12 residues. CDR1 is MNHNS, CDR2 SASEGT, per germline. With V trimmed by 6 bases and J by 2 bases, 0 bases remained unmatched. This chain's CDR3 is CASRDRQETQYF. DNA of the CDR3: TGTGCCAGCAGGGACAGGCAAGAGACCCAGTACTTC.

This chain's CDR3 is CATSADSYEQYF. DNA of the CDR3: TGTGCCACCAGCGCAGACAGCTACGAGCAGTACTTC. V usage is TRBV15 and J usage is TRBJ2-7, with a weak D call TRBD1 (5 bases). Trimming took off 5 bases at V and 3 bases at J, with 8 bases between the two ends. CDR1 LNHNV and CDR2 YYDKDF come from the germline V gene (reference sequence). This CDR3 is 12 amino acids long.

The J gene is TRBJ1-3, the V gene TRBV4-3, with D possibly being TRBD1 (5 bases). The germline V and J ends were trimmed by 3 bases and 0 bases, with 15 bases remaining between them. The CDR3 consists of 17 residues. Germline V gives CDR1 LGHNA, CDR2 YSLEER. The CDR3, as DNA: TGCGCCAGCAGCCAGGAACACAGGACTATCTCTGGAAACACCATATATTTT. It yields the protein CASSQEHRTISGNTIYF.

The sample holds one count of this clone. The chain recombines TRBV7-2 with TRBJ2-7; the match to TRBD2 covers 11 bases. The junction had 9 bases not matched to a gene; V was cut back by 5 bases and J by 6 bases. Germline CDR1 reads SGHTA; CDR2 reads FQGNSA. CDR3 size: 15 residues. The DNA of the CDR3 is TGTGCCAGCAGCGCACAACTAGCGGGGGAGATCGAGCAGTACTTC. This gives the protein CASSAQLAGEIEQYF.

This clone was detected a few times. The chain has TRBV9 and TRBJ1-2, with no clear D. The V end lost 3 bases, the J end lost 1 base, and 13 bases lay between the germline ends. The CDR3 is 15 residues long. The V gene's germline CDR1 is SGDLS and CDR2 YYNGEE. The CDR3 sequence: CASSAGSKFNYGYTF. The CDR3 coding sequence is TGTGCCAGCAGCGCCGGGAGTAAATTTAACTATGGCTACACCTTC.

DNA of the CDR3: TGCAGCGCCGTGACAGGGGGAACCTACGAGCAGTACTTC. Translated, it gives CSAVTGGTYEQYF. This chain uses TRBV29-1 with TRBJ2-7, with 9 bases lining up with TRBD1. The CDR3 sequence is 13 residues long. V lost 7 bases, J lost 2 bases, and 6 bases stayed unmatched. The germline V gene encodes CDR1 SQVTM and CDR2 ANQGSEA.

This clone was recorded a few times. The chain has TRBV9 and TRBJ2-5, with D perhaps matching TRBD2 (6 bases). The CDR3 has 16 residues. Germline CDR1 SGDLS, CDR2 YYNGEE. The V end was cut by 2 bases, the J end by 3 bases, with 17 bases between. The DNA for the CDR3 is TGTGCCAGCAGCGTGGGACTCGGGGTTTCGAAAGAGACCCAGTACTTC. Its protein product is CASSVGLGVSKETQYF.

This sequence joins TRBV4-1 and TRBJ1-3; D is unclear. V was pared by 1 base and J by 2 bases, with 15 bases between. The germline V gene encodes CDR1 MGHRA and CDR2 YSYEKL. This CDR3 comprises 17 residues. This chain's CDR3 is CASSQGRAREPGNTIYF. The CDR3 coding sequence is TGCGCCAGCAGCCAAGGTAGAGCACGGGAACCTGGAAACACCATATATTTT.

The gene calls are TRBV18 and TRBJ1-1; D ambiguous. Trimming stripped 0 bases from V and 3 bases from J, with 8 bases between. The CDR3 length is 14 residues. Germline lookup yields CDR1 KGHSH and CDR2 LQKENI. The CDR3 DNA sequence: TGTGCCAGCTCACCACCGCCGGGATACACTGAAGCTTTCTTT. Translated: CASSPPPGYTEAFF.

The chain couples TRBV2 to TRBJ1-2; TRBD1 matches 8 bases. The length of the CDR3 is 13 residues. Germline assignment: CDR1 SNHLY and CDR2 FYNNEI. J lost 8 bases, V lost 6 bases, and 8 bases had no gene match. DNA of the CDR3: TGTGCCAGCAGCATGGACAGGGTAGACGGCTACACCTTC. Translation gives CASSMDRVDGYTF.